Presented here are 25 T cell receptor beta chains from one specimen sequenced in a study of T-cell memory formation after mild COVID-19. TCRdb independently ran MiXCR on the 5' RACE reads; one entry per CDR3 protein. The profile covers 300,000 to 400,000 distinct CDR3 sequences, with less than 20% appearing a single time and 20% to 25% taken by the ten largest. Sequencing was done on a sample of PBMCs or a T cell subset sorted from them (not recorded which). The origin of the receptors is a young man who had mild COVID-19 (a few samples of this study predate the infection). Cell type and time point are not known.

This clonotype was picked up one time. The V and J genes are TRBV29-1 and TRBJ2-5, with TRBD1 as a possible D gene (6 bases). V lost 3 bases to trimming and J lost 5 bases, with 22 bases between them. The CDR3 covers 16 residues. Per the germline V gene, CDR1 is SQVTM and CDR2 is ANQGSEA. The CDR3 is CSVEGYEGGISETQYF. CDR3 bases: TGCAGCGTTGAGGGATACGAAGGGGGAATTTCGGAGACCCAGTACTTC.

This clonotype was detected a few times. The genes are TRBV7-2 and TRBJ2-5; D unresolved. Trimming took 5 bases from V and 5 from J, leaving 12 bases between them. Germline V gene lookup returns CDR1 SGHTA and CDR2 FQGNSA. This CDR3 has 13 residues. The CDR3 region has the DNA TGTGCCAGCAGCGGAGACGACGGGGAGACCCAGTACTTC. Translation: CASSGDDGETQYF.

This sequence joins TRBV10-2 and TRBJ1-5; possible D gene TRBD1, 6 bases. This CDR3 spans 16 amino acids. Germline CDR1 WSHSY, CDR2 SAAADI. The V gene lost 3 bases and the J gene lost 4 bases, with 16 bases spanning the gap. CDR3 residues: CASSDRGAASNQPQHF. The CDR3 DNA follows: TGCGCCAGCAGTGATAGGGGGGCAGCTTCAAATCAGCCCCAGCATTTT.

This chain connects TRBV7-9 to TRBJ1-2; D uncertain. Trimming removed 2 bases from V and 3 bases from J, with 4 bases in between. This CDR3 is 12 amino acids long. CDR1 SEHNR and CDR2 FQNEAQ come from the germline V gene (reference sequence). The CDR3 protein is CASSLMDYGYTF. CDR3 nucleotide sequence: TGTGCCAGCAGCTTAATGGACTATGGCTACACCTTC.

The chain recombines TRBV20-1 with TRBJ2-5; no clear D. CDR1 and CDR2 from the germline V gene are DFQATT and SNEGSKA (reference sequence). The CDR3 totals 12 residues. The CDR3 spells CSLRRPGETQYF. The CDR3 DNA reads TGCAGCCTTAGAAGACCGGGTGAGACCCAGTACTTC.

This clonotype was detected once. A clone one base away is much larger, so this may be a read error. This rearrangement joins TRBV7-2 to TRBJ2-3, with TRBD2 identical over 13 bases. This CDR3 comprises 18 residues. With 4 bases clipped from V and 7 bases from J, the junction kept 14 bases outside the gene matches. Germline lookup yields CDR1 SGHTA and CDR2 FQGNSA. CDR3 coding DNA: TGTGCCAGCAGCTCCCCAACGACTAGCGGGGGGTACAGCTATACGCAGTATTTT. Residues: CASSSPTTSGGYSYTQYF.

The chain combines TRBV4-3 with TRBJ1-5; tentative D call: TRBD1 (5 bases). This CDR3 spans 15 amino acids. Germline values: CDR1 LGHNA, CDR2 YSLEER. The V end was cut by 1 base, the J end by 6 bases, with 13 bases between. The CDR3 loop is CASSQVQGTSQPQHF. The CDR3, as DNA: TGCGCCAGCAGCCAAGTGCAGGGAACATCTCAGCCCCAGCATTTT.

The chain links TRBV6-5 to TRBJ2-3; D ambiguous. The germline V gene has CDR1 MNHEY and CDR2 SVGAGI. Between the trimmed V and J ends, which lost 4 bases and 4 bases, there was a span of 9 bases. The CDR3 is 13 amino acids. CDR3 region: CASSSRLADTQYF. The CDR3 region has the DNA TGTGCCAGCAGTTCGCGACTCGCAGATACGCAGTATTTT.

This clonotype was picked up many times. This chain connects TRBV12-3 or TRBV12-4 to TRBJ2-5, with 8 bases aligning to TRBD1. V trimming: 7 bases; J trimming: 0 bases; junction bases outside the gene matches: 10. CDR3 size: 16 residues. The CDR3 nucleotides are TGTGCCAGCAATCTGGCCGGGACAGGCAACCAAGAGACCCAGTACTTC. Translating gives CASNLAGTGNQETQYF.

V gene TRBV9 combines with J gene TRBJ2-5; TRBD2 agrees at 10 bases. The CDR3 is 16 amino acids. The germline gives CDR1 SGDLS, CDR2 YYNGEE. J gave up 5 bases and V 5 bases, and 12 bases lay outside the gene matches. CDR3 nucleotide sequence: TGTGCCAGCAGTTATACTAGCGGGGACCCCAGTGAGACCCAGTACTTC. It yields the protein CASSYTSGDPSETQYF.

This clonotype showed up just a few times. The gene calls are TRBV6-2 or TRBV6-3 and TRBJ1-1; D perhaps matches TRBD1 (5 bases). This CDR3 is 14 amino acids long. V lost 5 bases to trimming and J lost 1 base, with 11 bases between them. CDR1 and CDR2 (germline): MNHEY, SVGEGT. The CDR3 spells CASSSRVWNTEAFF. Here the CDR3 DNA reads TGTGCCAGCAGTAGCAGGGTTTGGAACACTGAAGCTTTCTTT.

This clonotype showed up just a few times. This chain uses TRBV5-1 with TRBJ2-5; the match to TRBD1 covers 8 bases. The CDR3 runs to 15 residues. Per the germline V gene, CDR1 is SGHRS and CDR2 is YFSETQ. Unmatched junction bases numbered 7, after V lost 2 bases and J lost 4 bases. The CDR3 DNA sequence: TGCGCCAGCAGCTTCGGACAGGGTGGGGTAGAGACCCAGTACTTC. Translating gives CASSFGQGGVETQYF.

The V gene is TRBV7-2, the J gene TRBJ1-6, with D unclear. With 4 bases removed from V and 9 bases from J, the gap between germline ends came to 19 bases. The CDR3 consists of 16 residues. Germline CDR1 reads SGHTA; CDR2 reads FQGNSA. CDR3 DNA: TGTGCCAGCAGCTCAGTCAACCGAATTATTGGTTCACCCCTCCACTTT. Translating it yields CASSSVNRIIGSPLHF.

V usage is TRBV7-6 and J usage is TRBJ1-3; 9 bases are shared with TRBD1. V shed 5 bases and J 1 base; nucleotides not matched to a gene: 15. CDR3 length: 19 residues. Germline V CDR1 and CDR2: SGHVS, FNYEAQ. The CDR3 sequence is CASSRTGQGPLGSGNTIYF. DNA for the CDR3: TGTGCCAGCAGCCGAACGGGACAGGGACCTCTCGGTTCTGGAAACACCATATATTTT. The full variable domain, its missing parts supplied by reference TRBV7-6 and TRBJ1-3, is GAGVSQSPRYKVTKRGQDVALRCDPISGHVSLYWYRQALGQGPEFLTYFNYEAQQDKSGLPNDRFSAERPEGSISTLTIQRTEQRDSAMYRCASSRTGQGPLGSGNTIYFGEGSWLTVV.

V gene TRBV10-3 combines with J gene TRBJ2-3; TRBD2 matches at 9 bases. Per germline, CDR1 ENHRY and CDR2 SYGVKD. This CDR3 is built from 19 residues. Trimming at V came to 0 bases and at J to 4 bases, leaving 14 bases not matched to a gene. The CDR3 DNA reads as TGTGCCATCAGTGAGTCTCCCCCCGGCGGGGGGGCCCGGGCAGATACGCAGTATTTT. Residues: CAISESPPGGGARADTQYF.

This clonotype was recorded at least ten times. The chain has TRBV15 and TRBJ1-1, with D tentatively TRBD1 (5 bases). Germline V gene data show CDR1 as LNHNV and CDR2 as YYDKDF (reference sequence). The CDR3 consists of 13 residues. The V gene lost 8 bases and the J gene lost 1 base, with 11 bases spanning the gap. The CDR3 sequence is CATQSTGNTEAFF. The CDR3 coding sequence is TGTGCCACCCAATCCACAGGGAACACTGAAGCTTTCTTT.

The chain's CDR3 is CASGEAGTSYEQYV. CDR3 DNA: TGTGCCAGCGGGGAAGCGGGGACATCCTACGAGCAGTACGTC. V is TRBV6-2 or TRBV6-3 and J is TRBJ2-7; the D gene is possibly TRBD2 (7 bases). This CDR3 region has 14 residues. Germline V gene sequence: CDR1 MNHEY, CDR2 SVGEGT. Trimming stripped 8 bases from V and 1 base from J, with 15 bases between.

The gene calls are TRBV2 and TRBJ2-2; D may correspond to TRBD1 or TRBD2 (5 bases each). V lost 8 bases and J 4 bases, leaving 17 bases between the germline ends. The CDR3 has 15 residues. Germline CDR1 SNHLY, CDR2 FYNNEI. Written as DNA, the CDR3 is TGTGCCAGCGATCGAGAGGGGAGAACCACCGGGGAGCTGTTTTTT. It encodes CASDREGRTTGELFF.

V and J are TRBV6-5 and TRBJ2-2; D is ambiguous. CDR3 length equals 15 residues. V was pared by 4 bases and J by 1 base, with 10 bases between. Germline loops: CDR1 MNHEY, CDR2 SVGAGI. The CDR3 loop reads CASSFNWENTGELFF. The CDR3 DNA sequence: TGTGCCAGCAGTTTCAACTGGGAGAACACCGGGGAGCTGTTTTTT.

This chain joins TRBV7-9 and TRBJ2-4; no clear D. Trimming took 1 base from V and 0 from J, leaving 7 bases between them. The V gene's germline CDR1 is SEHNR and CDR2 FQNEAQ (reference sequence). The CDR3 runs to 15 residues. Here the CDR3 DNA reads TGTGCCAGCAGCTTAGTAGAAATAGCCAAAAACATTCAGTACTTC. This codes for CASSLVEIAKNIQYF.

This clonotype was detected many times. The V call is TRBV7-8, the J call TRBJ2-7; a possible D gene is TRBD1 (5 bases). The CDR3 length is 13 residues. Germline CDR1 and CDR2: SGHVS and FQNEAQ. Trimming took 4 bases from V and 7 from J, leaving 14 bases between them. The CDR3 nucleotides are TGTGCCAGCAGCTCAGCAGGGATGTGGGAGCAGTACTTC. Its translation is CASSSAGMWEQYF.

The rearrangement joins TRBV6-2 or TRBV6-3 to TRBJ2-2, with D unresolved. Germline V gives CDR1 MNHEY, CDR2 SVGEGT. This CDR3 region has 17 residues. V was shortened by 8 bases and J by 1 base, with 20 bases between the two germline ends. CDR3 region: CASRPAIGKQNTGELFF. The CDR3 coding sequence is TGTGCCAGCCGCCCAGCGATTGGGAAGCAGAACACCGGGGAGCTGTTTTTT.

This clonotype showed up many times. The J gene is TRBJ2-7, the V gene TRBV5-1; D remains unclear. The V end was cut by 2 bases, the J end by 6 bases, with 15 bases between. Germline V gene lookup returns CDR1 SGHRS and CDR2 YFSETQ. The length of the CDR3 is 14 residues. CDR3 sequence (DNA): TGCGCCAGCAGCTTAGCCATCGAGTTCGTCGAGCAGTACTTC. This sequence encodes CASSLAIEFVEQYF.

The rearrangement joins TRBV4-1 to TRBJ2-1; D perhaps matches TRBD2 (6 bases). V lost 2 bases and J lost 4, with 15 bases in between. This CDR3 has 16 amino acids. Looked up from germline, CDR1 is MGHRA and CDR2 is YSYEKL. CDR3 amino acids: CASSQFLATHYNEQFF. CDR3 nucleotide sequence: TGCGCCAGCAGCCAATTTCTAGCGACTCATTACAATGAGCAGTTCTTC.

The chain has TRBV28 and TRBJ1-6; TRBD1 matches at 8 bases. The J segment lost 17 bases and the V segment lost 4 bases, leaving 1 base of the junction unmatched. This CDR3 has 10 amino acids. Per the germline V gene, CDR1 is MDHEN and CDR2 is SYDVKM. CDR3 DNA sequence: TGTGCCAGCAGTTGGGGACAGGTCCACTTT. Encoded protein: CASSWGQVHF.